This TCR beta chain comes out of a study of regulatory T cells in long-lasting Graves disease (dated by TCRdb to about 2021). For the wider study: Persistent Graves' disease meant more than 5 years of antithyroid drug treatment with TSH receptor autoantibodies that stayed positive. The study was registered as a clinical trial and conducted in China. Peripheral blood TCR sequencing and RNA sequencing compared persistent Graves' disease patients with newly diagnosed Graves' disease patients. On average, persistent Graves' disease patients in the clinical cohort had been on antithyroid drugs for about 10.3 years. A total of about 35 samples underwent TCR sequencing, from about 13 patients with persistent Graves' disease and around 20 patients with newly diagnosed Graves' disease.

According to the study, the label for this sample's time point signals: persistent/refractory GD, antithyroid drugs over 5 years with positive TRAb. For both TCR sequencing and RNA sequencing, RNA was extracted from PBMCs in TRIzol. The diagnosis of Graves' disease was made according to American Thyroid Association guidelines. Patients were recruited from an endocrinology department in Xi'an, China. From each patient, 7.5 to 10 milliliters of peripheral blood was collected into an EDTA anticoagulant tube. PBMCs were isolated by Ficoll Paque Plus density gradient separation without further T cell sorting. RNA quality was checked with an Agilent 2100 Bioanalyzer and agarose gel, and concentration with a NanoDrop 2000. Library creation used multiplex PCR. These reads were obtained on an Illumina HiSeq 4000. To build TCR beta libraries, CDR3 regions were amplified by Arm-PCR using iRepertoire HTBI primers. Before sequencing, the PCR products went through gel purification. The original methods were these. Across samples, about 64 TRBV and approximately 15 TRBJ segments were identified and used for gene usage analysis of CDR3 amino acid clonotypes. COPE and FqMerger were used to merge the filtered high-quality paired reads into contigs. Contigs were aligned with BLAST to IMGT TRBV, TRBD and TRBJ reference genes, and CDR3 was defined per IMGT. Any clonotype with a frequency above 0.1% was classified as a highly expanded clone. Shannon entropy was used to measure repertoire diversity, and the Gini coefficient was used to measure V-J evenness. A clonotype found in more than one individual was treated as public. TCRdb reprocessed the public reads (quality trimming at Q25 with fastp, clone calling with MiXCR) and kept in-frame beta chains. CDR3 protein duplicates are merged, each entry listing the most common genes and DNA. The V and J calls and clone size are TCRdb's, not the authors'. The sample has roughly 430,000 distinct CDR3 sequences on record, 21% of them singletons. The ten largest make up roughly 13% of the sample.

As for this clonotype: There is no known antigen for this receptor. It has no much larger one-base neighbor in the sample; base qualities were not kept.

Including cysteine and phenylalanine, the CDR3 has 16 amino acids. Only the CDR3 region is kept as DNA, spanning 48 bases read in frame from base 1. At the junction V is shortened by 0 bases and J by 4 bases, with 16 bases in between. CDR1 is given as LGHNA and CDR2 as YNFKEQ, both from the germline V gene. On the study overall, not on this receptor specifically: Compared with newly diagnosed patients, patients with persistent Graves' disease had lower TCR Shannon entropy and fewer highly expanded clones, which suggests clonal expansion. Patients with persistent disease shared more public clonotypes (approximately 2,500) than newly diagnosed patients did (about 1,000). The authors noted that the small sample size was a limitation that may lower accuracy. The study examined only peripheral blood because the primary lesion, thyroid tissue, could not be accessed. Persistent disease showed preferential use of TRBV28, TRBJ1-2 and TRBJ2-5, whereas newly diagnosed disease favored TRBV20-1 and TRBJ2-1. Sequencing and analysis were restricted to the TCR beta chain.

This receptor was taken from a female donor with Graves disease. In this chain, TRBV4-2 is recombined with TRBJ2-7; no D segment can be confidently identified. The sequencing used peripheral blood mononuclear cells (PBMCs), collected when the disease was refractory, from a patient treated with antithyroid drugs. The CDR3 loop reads CASSQDRFTSQYEQYF. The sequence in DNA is TGTGCCAGCAGCCAAGATAGGTTCACCTCACAATACGAGCAGTACTTC.